This passage covers 17 T cell receptor beta chains from one sample sequenced in a study of T cells in Graves' hyperthyroidism and ophthalmopathy. Template material for amplifying TCR beta CDR3 regions consisted of RNA transcripts. The HTBI primer set served for first-round RT-PCR of the TCR CDR3. TCRdb used MiXCR to reprocess the multiplex PCR reads, holding one entry per CDR3 protein. The sample carries more than 500,000 distinct CDR3 sequences, more than 15% recorded once. Material for sequencing was blood. These receptors were taken from a woman in her twenties or thirties with Graves' ophthalmopathy.

There are a few counts of this clonotype. The rearrangement uses TRBV5-6 and TRBJ2-3; maybe TRBD2 (5 bases). Trimming took off 0 bases at V and 8 bases at J, with 22 bases between the two ends. Germline V gene lookup returns CDR1 SGHDT and CDR2 YYEEEE. The CDR3 contains 17 residues. The CDR3, as DNA: TGTGCCAGCAGCTTGGTCCCGGGAAAGGGCCTAGATGGTACGCAGTATTTT. Translating gives CASSLVPGKGLDGTQYF.

This clonotype was picked up many times. The rearrangement joins TRBV7-2 to TRBJ2-1, with a tentative D call TRBD1 (6 bases). The V gene's germline CDR1 is SGHTA and CDR2 FQGNSA. CDR3 length equals 17 residues. Trimming took off 5 bases at V and 2 bases at J, with 19 bases between the two ends. This chain's CDR3 is CASSKFVYRDPYNEQFF. CDR3 coding DNA: TGTGCCAGCAGCAAGTTCGTGTACAGGGACCCCTACAATGAGCAGTTCTTC.

This clonotype was counted at least ten times. The chain carries TRBV11-2 and TRBJ2-7; D possibly uses TRBD1 or TRBD2 (5 bases each). CDR3 size: 14 residues. Trimming took 1 base from V and 6 from J, leaving 13 bases between them. From germline, CDR1 is SGHAT and CDR2 FQNNGV. The CDR3 DNA is TGTGCCAGCAGCTTAGGGGGGTCAGGAGGCGAGCAGTACTTC. Translated: CASSLGGSGGEQYF.

This clonotype was detected only a few times. This rearrangement joins TRBV9 to TRBJ1-2, with a weak D call TRBD1 (6 bases). Germline CDR1 is SGDLS and CDR2 is YYNGEE. The CDR3 is 14 residues long. Trimming stripped 4 bases from V and 7 bases from J, with 17 bases between. Here the CDR3 DNA reads TGTGCCAGCAGCCCCGAGGGGGGAAATATTGGCTACACCTTC. It specifies CASSPEGGNIGYTF.

This clonotype has ten or more counts. The chain couples TRBV10-3 to TRBJ2-3; 10 bases are shared with TRBD2. The germline gives CDR1 ENHRY, CDR2 SYGVKD. The trim removed 3 bases at V and 1 base at J, leaving 1 base unmatched. The CDR3 covers 15 residues. CDR3 amino acids: CAISDGTSGTDTQYF. Here the CDR3 DNA reads TGTGCCATCAGTGATGGGACTAGCGGCACAGATACGCAGTATTTT.

The chain carries TRBV29-1 and TRBJ1-3; D is perhaps TRBD1 (5 bases). With 1 base removed from V and 3 bases from J, the gap between germline ends came to 13 bases. Per the germline V gene, CDR1 is SQVTM and CDR2 is ANQGSEA. This CDR3 is 15 amino acids long. CDR3 in DNA: TGCAGCGTTGAAGGTCCGGGGGTTGGTGGAAACACCATATATTTT. Translating gives CSVEGPGVGGNTIYF.

The rearrangement uses TRBV19 and TRBJ2-3; 10 bases are a match to TRBD2. Germline lookup yields CDR1 LNHDA and CDR2 SQIVND (reference sequence). The CDR3 has 15 residues. With 3 bases clipped from V and 4 bases from J, the junction kept 4 bases outside the gene matches. CDR3 nucleotide sequence: TGTGCCAGTAGTATCGGAGCGGGAGGGCCAGATACGCAGTATTTT. Protein sequence: CASSIGAGGPDTQYF.

The chain links TRBV13 to TRBJ2-5, with TRBD1 matching over 9 bases. Germline V gene sequence: CDR1 PRHDT, CDR2 FYEKMQ (reference sequence). V was pared by 2 bases and J by 1 base, with 5 bases of the junction left unmatched. The CDR3 covers 16 residues. The CDR3 loop is CASSLKGQGFQETQYF. CDR3 DNA: TGTGCCAGCAGCTTAAAAGGACAGGGGTTCCAAGAGACCCAGTACTTC.

The J gene is TRBJ2-1, the V gene TRBV20-1, with D perhaps TRBD1 or TRBD2 (5 bases each). Trimming removed 1 base from V and 7 bases from J, with 20 bases in between. This CDR3 is built from 16 residues. Germline lookup yields CDR1 DFQATT and CDR2 SNEGSKA (reference sequence). The chain's CDR3 is CSARGDLVRGYNEQFF. The CDR3 DNA follows: TGCAGTGCTAGAGGGGATCTAGTGAGGGGCTATAATGAGCAGTTCTTC.

This clonotype turned up a few times. The chain joins TRBV20-1 to TRBJ2-7; 12 bases fit TRBD2. CDR3 length: 15 amino acids. The ends lost 5 bases at V and 1 base at J; junction bases unmatched: 6. Germline-derived CDR1 and CDR2 are DFQATT and SNEGSKA (reference sequence). The CDR3 here is CSAVRLAGESYEQYF. The DNA for the CDR3 is TGCAGTGCTGTAAGACTAGCGGGAGAGTCCTACGAGCAGTACTTC.

This clonotype occurred many times. The V call is TRBV30, the J call TRBJ2-7; D gene uncertain. Germline V lookup: CDR1 GTSNPN, CDR2 SVGIG (reference sequence). The CDR3 is made up of 12 amino acids. Trimming removed 5 bases from V and 0 bases from J, with 8 bases in between. The CDR3 sequence: CAWGSSSYEQYF. The CDR3 coding sequence is TGTGCCTGGGGGTCGAGCTCCTACGAGCAGTACTTC.

This clonotype has just a few counts. The V and J genes are TRBV7-3 and TRBJ2-3; TRBD2 agrees at 11 bases. The CDR3 extends over 16 amino acids. The ends lost 5 bases at V and 2 bases at J; junction bases unmatched: 6. Germline V gene sequence: CDR1 SGHTA, CDR2 FQGTGA. This chain's CDR3 is CASSPRLAGTTDTQYF. DNA for the CDR3: TGTGCCAGCAGCCCGAGACTAGCGGGGACCACAGATACGCAGTATTTT.

This clonotype was seen a few times. The chain is built from TRBV20-1 and TRBJ1-1; D perhaps matches TRBD1 (5 bases). V lost 3 bases to trimming and J lost 0 bases, with 8 bases between them. The germline CDR1 and CDR2 sequences are DFQATT and SNEGSKA (reference sequence). The CDR3 is 13 residues long. Here the CDR3 reads CSARGHLNTEAFF. The CDR3 DNA follows: TGCAGTGCTAGGGGGCATCTGAACACTGAAGCTTTCTTT.

This clonotype was seen a few times. The genes are TRBV20-1 and TRBJ1-5; D unclear. Per germline, CDR1 DFQATT and CDR2 SNEGSKA (reference sequence). Between the trimmed V and J ends, which lost 3 bases and 6 bases, there was a span of 18 bases. CDR3 length: 15 residues. The CDR3 coding sequence is TGCAGTGCTAGGGGGAGTCGCCGTAAGGGTCAGCCCCAGCATTTT. Translation gives CSARGSRRKGQPQHF.

This clonotype has at least ten counts. The gene calls are TRBV7-7 and TRBJ2-5, with TRBD2 matching 8 bases. Germline CDR1 is SSHAT and CDR2 is FNYEAQ (reference sequence). V shed 5 bases and J 4 bases; nucleotides not matched to a gene: 12. The CDR3 has 16 amino acids. CDR3 sequence reads: CASSRGSGGNGETQYF. Here the CDR3 DNA reads TGTGCCAGCAGCCGAGGGTCGGGAGGGAATGGAGAGACCCAGTACTTC.

This clonotype was detected a few times. V and J are TRBV29-1 and TRBJ2-5; D gene uncertain. The V gene lost 4 bases and the J gene lost 4 bases, with 7 bases spanning the gap. Germline CDR1 is SQVTM and CDR2 is ANQGSEA. This CDR3 contains 11 residues. Here the CDR3 reads CSVVSIETQYF. For the CDR3, the DNA is TGCAGCGTTGTGAGTATAGAGACCCAGTACTTC.

This clonotype was seen repeatedly, ten times or more. This chain joins TRBV20-1 and TRBJ2-3; unclear D gene. The V gene lost 3 bases and the J gene lost 2 bases, with 15 bases spanning the gap. This CDR3 spans 15 amino acids. Per germline, CDR1 DFQATT and CDR2 SNEGSKA (reference sequence). CDR3 coding DNA: TGCAGTGCTAGCTTACCGGATGGGTCCACAGATACGCAGTATTTT. Translating gives CSASLPDGSTDTQYF.